This T cell receptor beta chain was recorded in a study of CD8 T cells in ankylosing spondylitis. This clonotype was seen a single time. TCRdb re-derived calls from the 5' RACE reads in MiXCR, one entry per CDR3 protein. This sample has 250,000 or so distinct CDR3 sequences, with under 12% found just once. The CDR3 covers 16 residues. In germline, CDR1 is MNHNS, CDR2 SASEGT. Germline trimming cut 5 bases from V and 7 bases from J; bases unmatched to any gene: 9. This clonotype was obtained from a male donor with ankylosing spondylitis or in good health (not recorded which). Sequencing was done on a sample of blood, either unsorted or a sorted T cell fraction (not recorded which). The chain combines TRBV6-1 with TRBJ2-3; 13 bases are shared with TRBD2. Here the CDR3 DNA reads TGTGCCAGCAGTCCCCCACTAGCGGGGGGGCCGCATACGCAGTATTTT. It specifies CASSPPLAGGPHTQYF.